This T cell receptor beta chain was recovered during a study of T-cell memory formation after mild COVID-19. Study details: Clustering of TCRs was largely donor specific.

A few counts support this clonotype. TCRdb fed the 5' RACE reads into MiXCR, producing one record per CDR3 protein. The profile shows more than 300,000 distinct CDR3 sequences, roughly an eighth of them singletons. Trimming removed 0 bases from V and 5 bases from J, with 14 bases in between. This CDR3 is 15 amino acids long. In germline, CDR1 is SEHNR, CDR2 FQNEAQ (reference sequence). The V call is TRBV7-9, the J call TRBJ2-7; TRBD1 is a possible D gene (6 bases). The specimen was PBMCs or a T cell subset sorted from them (not recorded which). The TCR comes from a man aged 18 to 30 who had mild COVID-19 (a few samples of this study predate the infection). Cell type and time point are not known. This CDR3 reads CASSLALTGFDEQYF. The CDR3 DNA is TGTGCCAGCAGCTTAGCACTAACAGGGTTCGACGAGCAGTACTTC.